Reported below is one T cell receptor beta chain. The CDR3 length is 16 residues. The sample is drawn from a study of blood T cell repertoires in COVID-19. This table comes from immunoSEQ multiplex PCR, and its TCRdb copy is limited to in-frame clones, with some not included. Of about 430,000 clones detected, roughly 90% appear once; the ten largest clones hold 0.65% to 1%. This sequence joins TRBV7-5 and TRBJ2-5; the DNA was not compared with TRBD2, the D call given in the table. TRBV7-5 corresponds to a pseudogene. This clonotype originated in a man in his late teens or twenties with COVID-19, enrolled during active disease. The specimen sequenced was peripheral blood. Here the CDR3 DNA reads TGTGTCAGAAGCTTGGGACTAGCGGGGGTCAGGGAGACCCAGTACTTC. It specifies CVRSLGLAGVRETQYF.